The 25 T cell receptor beta chains reported below all come from one sample, sequenced in a study of blood T cell repertoires in COVID-19 (dated by TCRdb to 2019 to 2021). Library preparation employed the immunoSEQ multiplex PCR assay. TCRdb holds this immuneACCESS table with in-frame rearrangements only. Some clones are missing; in checked studies, unresolved V genes explain under half, and the rest has no known cause. This sample lists about 200,000 clones; 65% to 90% were detected once. The leading ten clones occupy 3% to 4% of the sample. The sequenced material came from PBMCs or T cells enriched from blood (not recorded which). The receptors come from a woman aged 40-49 years with acute COVID-19.

In this sample, this clone turned up once. The J gene is TRBJ1-2, the V gene TRBV28; no reliable D call. V was pared by 5 bases and J by 2 bases, with 15 bases between. The CDR3 spans 15 residues. Germline loops: CDR1 MDHEN, CDR2 SYDVKM. CDR3 protein: CASSPHPPNNYGYTF. CDR3 coding DNA: TGTGCCAGCAGTCCACATCCCCCGAACAACTATGGCTACACCTTC.

The chain combines TRBV3-1 (or the pseudogene TRBV3-2) with TRBJ2-3, with 8 bases fitting TRBD2. V dropped 0 bases and J dropped 6; count of bases not matched to a gene: 8. The CDR3 is 16 amino acids. The germline CDR1 and CDR2 sequences are LGHDT and YNNKEL (reference sequence). Written as DNA, the CDR3 is TGTGCCAGCAGCCAAGAGTTAGCGGGGAGCTCGGATACGCAGTATTTT. It encodes CASSQELAGSSDTQYF.

The V call is TRBV14, the J call TRBJ1-6; D ambiguous. The CDR3 spans 17 residues. Germline-derived CDR1 and CDR2 are SGHDN and FVKESK. V was cut by 1 base and J by 0 bases, with 10 bases left in between. The CDR3 DNA is TGTGCCAGCAGCCAAGGGCAAAGGAGCTCCTATAATTCACCCCTCCACTTT. Its translation: CASSQGQRSSYNSPLHF.

In its sample, this clone was seen once. This rearrangement joins TRBV28 to TRBJ1-2; weak D call: TRBD1 (6 bases). Trimming pared 7 bases from V and 2 bases from J, leaving 14 bases between. The CDR3 contains 14 residues. Germline V gives CDR1 MDHEN, CDR2 SYDVKM. CDR3 sequence (DNA): TGTGCCAGCACTAGAGAGGGGGAAAACTATGGCTACACCTTC. This codes for CASTREGENYGYTF.

CDR3 sequence (DNA): TGTGCCAGCAGCTTTGAGGACAGGGGCCCCGGGGAGCTGTTTTTT. This codes for CASSFEDRGPGELFF. V gene TRBV5-5 combines with J gene TRBJ2-2, with 9 positions matching TRBD1. The V gene's germline CDR1 is SGHKS and CDR2 YYEKEE (reference sequence). The CDR3 is 15 amino acids. The J segment lost 6 bases and the V segment lost 2 bases, leaving 5 bases of the junction unmatched.

This clone turned up a few times. The rearrangement links TRBV10-1 to TRBJ2-7; D possibly corresponds to TRBD1 (6 bases). Germline CDR1 WNHNN, CDR2 SYGVQD (reference sequence). Trimming took 3 bases from V and 0 from J, leaving 6 bases between them. The CDR3 is made up of 13 amino acids. In DNA form, the CDR3 reads TGCGCCAGCAGTGAAGGGGGCTCCTACGAGCAGTACTTC. This gives the protein CASSEGGSYEQYF.

This chain uses TRBV5-1 with TRBJ2-2, with D tentatively TRBD2 (5 bases). From germline, CDR1 is SGHRS and CDR2 YFSETQ. The CDR3 totals 15 residues. Trimming stripped 4 bases from V and 3 bases from J, with 13 bases between. CDR3 amino acids: CASSPEGADTGELFF. The CDR3 DNA follows: TGCGCCAGCAGCCCCGAGGGAGCTGACACCGGGGAGCTGTTTTTT.

This sequence joins TRBV30 and TRBJ2-5; the D gene is possibly TRBD2 (6 bases). With 4 bases removed from V and 0 bases from J, the gap between germline ends came to 6 bases. This CDR3 contains 12 residues. CDR1 and CDR2 from the germline V gene are GTSNPN and SVGIG (reference sequence). CDR3 in DNA: TGTGCCTGGAAGCGGGACCAAGAGACCCAGTACTTC. Amino acid sequence: CAWKRDQETQYF. Full variable domain (outside the CDR3, taken from reference TRBV30 and TRBJ2-5): SQTIHQWPATLVQPVGSPLSLECTVEGTSNPNLYWYRQAAGRGLQLLFYSVGIGQISSEVPQNLSASRPQDRQFILSSKKLLLSDSGFYLCAWKRDQETQYFGPGTRLLVL.

The gene calls are TRBV5-6 and TRBJ1-3, with a possible D match to TRBD1 (6 bases). Germline V gives CDR1 SGHDT, CDR2 YYEEEE. Deletions cut 3 bases from V and 4 bases from J, with 11 bases between. This CDR3 has 14 residues. The CDR3, as DNA: TGTGCCAGCAGCTCTACAGGGAGCGGAAACACCATATATTTT. Protein sequence: CASSSTGSGNTIYF.

This clone appeared once. The chain carries TRBV11-1 and TRBJ2-7; the match to TRBD2 covers 9 bases. The CDR3 loop spans 14 amino acids. V was clipped by 5 bases and J by 4 bases; unmatched bases: 6. Per the germline V gene, CDR1 is SGHAT and CDR2 is FQDESV (reference sequence). CDR3 in amino acids: CASSVSSGTYEQYF. The CDR3 DNA sequence: TGTGCCAGCAGCGTCTCTAGCGGGACTTACGAGCAGTACTTC.

This chain uses TRBV4-1 with TRBJ2-5, with a tentative D call TRBD2 (5 bases). Per germline, CDR1 MGHRA and CDR2 YSYEKL. Trimming pared 4 bases from V and 2 bases from J, leaving 17 bases between. The CDR3 consists of 16 residues. In DNA, the CDR3 is TGCGCCAGCAGCCCCCAAGAAGCGGATTCACAAGAGACCCAGTACTTC. It translates to CASSPQEADSQETQYF.

The genes are TRBV7-9 and TRBJ1-2, with unresolved D. V was shortened by 5 bases and J by 5 bases, with 15 bases between the two germline ends. The CDR3 totals 14 residues. Germline V gene data show CDR1 as SEHNR and CDR2 as FQNEAQ (reference sequence). CDR3 residues: CASSPSPGGYGYTF. In DNA form, the CDR3 reads TGTGCCAGCAGCCCCTCCCCAGGAGGATATGGCTACACCTTC. The full variable domain, in which reference TRBV7-9 and TRBJ1-2 provide the parts outside the CDR3, is DTGVSQNPRHKITKRGQNVTFRCDPISEHNRLYWYRQTLGQGPEFLTYFQNEAQLEKSRLLSDRFSAERPKGSFSTLEIQRTEQGDSAMYLCASSPSPGGYGYTFGSGTRLTVV.

The chain couples TRBV18 to TRBJ1-1, with D possibly matching TRBD1 (5 bases). The CDR3 totals 13 residues. Trimming took 0 bases from V and 7 from J, leaving 9 bases between them. Germline loops: CDR1 KGHSH, CDR2 LQKENI. The CDR3 loop reads CASSPPMGLEAFF. The CDR3 region has the DNA TGTGCCAGCTCACCACCGATGGGACTTGAAGCTTTCTTT.

This clone came up many times. This chain uses TRBV10-3 with TRBJ1-2; a possible D gene is TRBD1 (5 bases). CDR1 and CDR2 from the germline V gene are ENHRY and SYGVKD. This CDR3 contains 14 residues. V gave up 2 bases and J gave up 2 bases, with 9 bases separating them. DNA for the CDR3: TGTGCCATCAGTGAGATGACAGTGAACTATGGCTACACCTTC. Its translation: CAISEMTVNYGYTF.

This clone occurred a few times. V and J are TRBV7-3 and TRBJ2-1, with 8 bases matching TRBD2. CDR3 length equals 16 residues. V dropped 1 base and J dropped 0; count of bases not matched to a gene: 2. The germline V gene encodes CDR1 SGHTA and CDR2 FQGTGA. The CDR3 DNA reads as TGTGCCAGCAGCTTAATGGGACTAGTCTCCTACAATGAGCAGTTCTTC. Translation gives CASSLMGLVSYNEQFF. Full variable domain (outside the CDR3, taken from reference TRBV7-3 and TRBJ2-1): GAGVSQTPSNKVTEKGKYVELRCDPISGHTALYWYRQSLGQGPEFLIYFQGTGAADDSGLPNDRFFAVRPEGSVSTLKIQRTERGDSAVYLCASSLMGLVSYNEQFFGPGTRLTVL.

The chain employs TRBV19 and TRBJ1-3, with D unresolved. This CDR3 is 15 amino acids long. Per germline, CDR1 LNHDA and CDR2 SQIVND (reference sequence). The V end lost 4 bases, the J end lost 3 bases, and 13 bases lay between the germline ends. In DNA form, the CDR3 reads TGTGCCAGTAGTAACGAGGGAGCGCGTGGAAACACCATATATTTT. Translating it yields CASSNEGARGNTIYF.

The chain couples TRBV6-5 to TRBJ1-2, with TRBD1 as a possible D gene (6 bases). Trimming stripped 6 bases from V and 4 bases from J, with 12 bases between. The CDR3 runs to 13 residues. Per the germline V gene, CDR1 is MNHEY and CDR2 is SVGAGI. CDR3 DNA sequence: TGTGCCAGCAGCCTTAACAGGGCCTATGGCTACACCTTC. It yields the protein CASSLNRAYGYTF.

This chain uses TRBV14 with TRBJ2-1, with 8 bases fitting TRBD1. CDR1 and CDR2 from the germline V gene are SGHDN and FVKESK. CDR3 length: 16 residues. J was trimmed by 5 bases and V by 4 bases; bases with no gene match: 10. In nucleotides, the CDR3 is TGTGCCAGCAGCCTTACACCTCCGGGACAGGACAATGAGCAGTTCTTC. It encodes CASSLTPPGQDNEQFF.

The chain uses TRBV28 and TRBJ2-7, with 14 bases that match TRBD2. This CDR3 is built from 17 residues. J was trimmed by 0 bases and V by 5 bases; bases with no gene match: 6. Germline lookup yields CDR1 MDHEN and CDR2 SYDVKM. The CDR3 DNA sequence: TGTGCCAGCAGTCCCGGACTAGCGGGAGGCGTCTCCTACGAGCAGTACTTC. It encodes CASSPGLAGGVSYEQYF.

The chain uses TRBV28 and TRBJ1-4, with TRBD1 matching 7 bases. The CDR3 sequence is 15 residues long. The germline gives CDR1 MDHEN, CDR2 SYDVKM. Trimming at V came to 2 bases and at J to 0 bases, leaving 0 bases not matched to a gene. CDR3 sequence (DNA): TGTGCCAGCAGTTTACAGGGGGCAACTAATGAAAAACTGTTTTTT. Translated: CASSLQGATNEKLFF.

This chain joins TRBV2 and TRBJ1-5; no clear D. The CDR3 is 13 residues long. Trimming left V 5 bases short and J 3 bases short, with 8 bases between. Germline V gene lookup returns CDR1 SNHLY and CDR2 FYNNEI. For the CDR3, the DNA is TGTGCCAGCAGTCCTCTACCCAATCAGCCCCAGCATTTT. Protein product: CASSPLPNQPQHF.

The chain is built from TRBV6-2 or TRBV6-3 and TRBJ1-2, with 9 bases aligning to TRBD1. The CDR3 is 14 amino acids. Germline V gene lookup returns CDR1 MNHEY and CDR2 SVGEGT. Trimming cost V 2 bases and J 2 bases; bases outside gene matches: 0. Written as DNA, the CDR3 is TGTGCCAGCAGTTACGGACAGGGGAACTATGGCTACACCTTC. This gives the protein CASSYGQGNYGYTF.

The CDR3 DNA sequence: TGCAGCGTTGAGCTCACAGGGGGCGAATGGACCGGGGAGCTGTTTTTT. This gives the protein CSVELTGGEWTGELFF. The V call is TRBV29-1, the J call TRBJ2-2; TRBD1 aligns across 9 bases. This CDR3 contains 16 residues. The V gene end was trimmed by 3 bases and the J gene end by 5 bases; junction bases not matched to a gene: 10. Germline V gene sequence: CDR1 SQVTM, CDR2 ANQGSEA.

This clone came up once. The chain employs TRBV7-9 and TRBJ1-2; the D is unclear. This CDR3 has 14 residues. Per germline, CDR1 SEHNR and CDR2 FQNEAQ (reference sequence). V shed 6 bases and J shed 8 bases, with 19 bases lying between them. CDR3 loop: CASSSLTASRGYTF. The CDR3 DNA sequence: TGTGCCAGCAGTTCACTGACTGCCTCCCGAGGCTACACCTTC. The full variable domain, its missing parts supplied by reference TRBV7-9 and TRBJ1-2, is DTGVSQNPRHKITKRGQNVTFRCDPISEHNRLYWYRQTLGQGPEFLTYFQNEAQLEKSRLLSDRFSAERPKGSFSTLEIQRTEQGDSAMYLCASSSLTASRGYTFGSGTRLTVV.

The chain links TRBV6-2 or TRBV6-3 to TRBJ2-3; a possible D gene is TRBD1 (6 bases). This CDR3 is built from 13 residues. The germline V and J ends were trimmed by 6 bases and 1 base, with 8 bases remaining between them. The germline V gene encodes CDR1 MNHEY and CDR2 SVGEGT. CDR3 DNA: TGTGCCAGCAGCCAGGGGCGCACAGATACGCAGTATTTT. Translating it yields CASSQGRTDTQYF.